A selection of T cell receptor beta chains follows, all from one sample in a study of T cell responses to AZD1222 COVID-19 vaccine. Assay: immunoSEQ multiplex PCR; the TCRdb copy retains only in-frame clones and omits some. In the table there are about 140,000 clones, 85% to 90% of which are singletons. The sequences come from peripheral blood, collected on day 0 of AZD1222 vaccination. Every receptor here comes from an adult in good health. CDR3s include the opening cysteine and the closing phenylalanine or tryptophan. A D gene is named only where the DNA matches it firmly. A row's size may be missing; if present it is once, few, many or a size class.

J gene | V gene | clone size | D gene | CDR3 protein | CDR3 DNA
TRBJ2-1 | TRBV27 | . | TRBD2 | CASSLYAGGKYNEQFF | TGTGCCAGCAGTTTATACGCGGGAGGGAAATACAATGAGCAGTTCTTC
TRBJ1-5 | TRBV27 | . | . | CASSPRGSHQPQHF | TGTGCCAGCAGTCCCCGGGGGTCGCATCAGCCCCAGCATTTT
TRBJ2-4 | TRBV6-5 | . | TRBD1 | CASSEVVQGDIQYF | TGTGCCAGCAGCGAGGTCGTTCAGGGGGACATTCAGTACTTC
TRBJ2-5 | TRBV6-5 | . | TRBD1 | CASSSDRAQETQYF | TGTGCCAGCAGTTCTGACAGGGCCCAAGAGACCCAGTACTTC
TRBJ1-6 | TRBV4-2 | once | . | CASSQVGGFPRDRSPLHF | TGTGCCAGCAGCCAAGTAGGGGGTTTCCCTAGAGACCGTTCACCCCTCCACTTT
TRBJ2-7 | TRBV18 | . | . | CASSPGPQGNEQYF | TGTGCCAGCTCCCCCGGACCGCAGGGGAACGAGCAGTACTTC
TRBJ2-7 | TRBV30 | . | . | CAWSVGLSYEQYF | TGTGCCTGGAGTGTAGGTCTTTCCTACGAGCAGTACTTC
TRBJ1-2 | TRBV6-5 | . | . | CASSYSPSNYGYTF | TGTGCCAGCAGTTATAGCCCTTCTAACTATGGCTACACCTTC
TRBJ2-3 | TRBV30 | once | TRBD2 | CAWSSHGLAGSTDTQYF | TGTGCCTGGAGTTCGCACGGACTAGCGGGGAGCACAGATACGCAGTATTTT
TRBJ2-1 | TRBV5-4 | . | . | CASSPPLARDARKVVEQFF | TGTGCCAGCAGCCCCCCCCTTGCGAGGGACGCCCGGAAGGTAGTGGAGCAGTTCTTC
TRBJ2-1 | TRBV2 | . | . | CASWEDRAYNEQFF | TGTGCCAGCTGGGAGGACAGAGCTTACAATGAGCAGTTCTTC
TRBJ2-5 | TRBV11-2 | . | TRBD1 | CASSLGTGEEETQYF | TGTGCCAGCAGCTTAGGGACAGGGGAAGAGGAGACCCAGTACTTC
TRBJ1-2 | TRBV12-3/TRBV12-4 | . | TRBD1 | CASNDRGSYTF | TGTGCCAGCAACGACAGGGGTAGCTACACCTTC
TRBJ1-2 | TRBV6-2/TRBV6-3 | . | . | CASSYSGYGYTF | TGTGCCAGCAGTTACTCAGGGTATGGCTACACCTTC
TRBJ1-3 | TRBV4-1 | . | . | CASSQVSRVGNTIYF | TGCGCCAGCAGCCAAGTAAGCAGGGTAGGGAACACCATATATTTT
TRBJ1-5 | TRBV27 | . | . | CASSPEGVGGQPQHF | TGTGCCAGCAGTCCCGAGGGGGTCGGTGGACAGCCCCAGCATTTT
TRBJ1-2 | TRBV6-2/TRBV6-3 | . | TRBD1 | CASSNDLQGTNYGYTF | TGTGCCAGCAGTAACGACCTACAGGGGACTAACTATGGCTACACCTTC